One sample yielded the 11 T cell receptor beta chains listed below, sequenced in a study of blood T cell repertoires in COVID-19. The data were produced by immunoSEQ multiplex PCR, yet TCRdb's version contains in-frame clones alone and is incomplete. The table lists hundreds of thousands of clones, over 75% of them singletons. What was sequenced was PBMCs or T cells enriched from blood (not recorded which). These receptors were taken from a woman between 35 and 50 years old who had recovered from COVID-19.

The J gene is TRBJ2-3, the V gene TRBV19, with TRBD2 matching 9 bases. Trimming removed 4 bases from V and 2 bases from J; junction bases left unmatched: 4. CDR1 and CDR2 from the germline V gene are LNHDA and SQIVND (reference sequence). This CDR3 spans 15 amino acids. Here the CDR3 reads CASSKRLADTDTQYF. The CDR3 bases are TGTGCCAGTAGTAAAAGACTAGCGGACACAGATACGCAGTATTTT.

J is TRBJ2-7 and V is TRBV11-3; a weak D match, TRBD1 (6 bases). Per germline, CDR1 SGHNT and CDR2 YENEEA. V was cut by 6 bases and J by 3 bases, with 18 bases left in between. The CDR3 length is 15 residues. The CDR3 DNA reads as TGTGCCAGCAGGCTTAGGGGGAGTCCCGACTACGAGCAGTACTTC. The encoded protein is CASRLRGSPDYEQYF.

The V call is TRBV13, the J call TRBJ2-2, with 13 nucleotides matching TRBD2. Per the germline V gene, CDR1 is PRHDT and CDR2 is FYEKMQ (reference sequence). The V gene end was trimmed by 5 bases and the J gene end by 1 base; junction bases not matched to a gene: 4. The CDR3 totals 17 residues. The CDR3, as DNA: TGTGCCAGCAGCAGTAGGACTAGCGGGGGGAACACCGGGGAGCTGTTTTTT. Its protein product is CASSSRTSGGNTGELFF.

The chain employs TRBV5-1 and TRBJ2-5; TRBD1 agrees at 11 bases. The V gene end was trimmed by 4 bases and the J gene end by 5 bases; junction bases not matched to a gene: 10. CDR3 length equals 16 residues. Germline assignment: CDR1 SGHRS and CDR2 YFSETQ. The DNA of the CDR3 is TGCGCCAGCAGCCTTCTCGGACAGGGGGCGGGGGAGACCCAGTACTTC. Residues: CASSLLGQGAGETQYF.

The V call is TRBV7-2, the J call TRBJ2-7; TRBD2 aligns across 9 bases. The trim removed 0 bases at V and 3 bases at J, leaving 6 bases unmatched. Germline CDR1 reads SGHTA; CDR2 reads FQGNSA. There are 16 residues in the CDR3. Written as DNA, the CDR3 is TGTGCCAGCAGCTTAGCTTCACTAGCGGGCATCTACGAGCAGTACTTC. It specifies CASSLASLAGIYEQYF.

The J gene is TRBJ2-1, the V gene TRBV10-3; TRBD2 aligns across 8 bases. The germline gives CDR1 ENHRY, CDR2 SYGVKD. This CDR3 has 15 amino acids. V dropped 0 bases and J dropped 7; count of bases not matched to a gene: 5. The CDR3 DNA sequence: TGTGCCATCAGTGAGTCGAGCGGGAGTATAAATGAGCAGTTCTTC. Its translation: CAISESSGSINEQFF.

CDR3 coding DNA: TGTGCCAGCAGCTTAAGACTAGCGGGGGCAGAGACCCAGTACTTC. Translating it yields CASSLRLAGAETQYF. The V gene is TRBV7-2, the J gene TRBJ2-5; TRBD2 agrees at 12 bases. The CDR3 covers 15 residues. Germline V CDR1 and CDR2: SGHTA, FQGNSA. With 2 bases clipped from V and 4 bases from J, the junction kept 2 bases outside the gene matches.

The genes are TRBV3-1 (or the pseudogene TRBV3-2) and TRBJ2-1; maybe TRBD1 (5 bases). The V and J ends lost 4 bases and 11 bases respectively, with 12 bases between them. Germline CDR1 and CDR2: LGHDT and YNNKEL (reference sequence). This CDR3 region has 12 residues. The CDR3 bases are TGTGCCAGCAGCCCCTTAGGGGTCCAGCAGTTCTTC. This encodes CASSPLGVQQFF.

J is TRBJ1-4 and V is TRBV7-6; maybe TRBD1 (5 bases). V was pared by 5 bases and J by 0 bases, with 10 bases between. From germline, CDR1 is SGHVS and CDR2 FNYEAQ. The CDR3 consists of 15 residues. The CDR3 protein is CASSQTGATNEKLFF. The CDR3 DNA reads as TGTGCCAGCAGCCAAACAGGTGCAACTAATGAAAAACTGTTTTTT.

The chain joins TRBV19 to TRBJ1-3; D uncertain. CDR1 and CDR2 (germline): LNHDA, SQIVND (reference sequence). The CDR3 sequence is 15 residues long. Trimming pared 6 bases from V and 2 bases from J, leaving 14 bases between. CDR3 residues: CASRSRSGAGNTIYF. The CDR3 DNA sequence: TGTGCCAGTAGATCCCGTAGCGGGGCTGGAAACACCATATATTTT. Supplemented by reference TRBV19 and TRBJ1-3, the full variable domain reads DGGITQSPKYLFRKEGQNVTLSCEQNLNHDAMYWYRQDPGQGLRLIYYSQIVNDFQKGDIAEGYSVSREKKESFPLTVTSAQKNPTAFYLCASRSRSGAGNTIYFGEGSWLTVV.

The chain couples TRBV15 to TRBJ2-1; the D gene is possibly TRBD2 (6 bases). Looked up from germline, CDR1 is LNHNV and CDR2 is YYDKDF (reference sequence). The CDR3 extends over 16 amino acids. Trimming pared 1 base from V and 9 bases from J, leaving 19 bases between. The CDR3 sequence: CATSRGRRGLFTEQFF. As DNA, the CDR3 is TGTGCCACCAGCAGAGGCCGGCGGGGCCTATTTACTGAGCAGTTCTTC.